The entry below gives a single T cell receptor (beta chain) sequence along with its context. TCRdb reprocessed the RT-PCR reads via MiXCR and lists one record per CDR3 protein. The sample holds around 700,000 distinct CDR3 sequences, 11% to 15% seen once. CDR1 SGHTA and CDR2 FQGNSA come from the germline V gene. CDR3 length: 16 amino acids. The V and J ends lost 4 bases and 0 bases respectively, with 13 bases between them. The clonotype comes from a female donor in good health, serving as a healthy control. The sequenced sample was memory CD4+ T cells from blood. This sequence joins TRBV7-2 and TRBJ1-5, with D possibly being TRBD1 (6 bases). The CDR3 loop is CASSSDRFYSNQPQHF. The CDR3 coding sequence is TGTGCCAGCAGCTCGGACAGATTCTATAGCAATCAGCCCCAGCATTTT.